The 22 T cell receptor beta chains in this list originate from one sample, sequenced in a study of T cells after yellow fever vaccination. TCRdb redid the calling of the 5' RACE reads with MiXCR, one entry per CDR3 protein. Of about 200,000 distinct CDR3 sequences in the sample, roughly 3.3% were seen once. Specimen: CD4+ T cells sorted from PBMCs, collected 10 days after the yellow fever booster vaccination. These receptors originate from a man aged 18 to 35 who received the YFV17D yellow fever vaccine.

This clonotype has a count of ten or more. The chain uses TRBV12-3 or TRBV12-4 and TRBJ2-1, with TRBD1 matching 9 bases. V gave up 4 bases and J gave up 2 bases; unmatched junction bases: 3. CDR3 length: 15 residues. The CDR3 region is CASSSTGGTYNEQFF. CDR3 nucleotides: TGTGCCAGCAGTTCGACAGGGGGGACCTACAATGAGCAGTTCTTC.

Many counts were recorded for this clonotype. The J gene is TRBJ2-7, the V gene TRBV7-9; 11 nucleotides line up with TRBD2. V was pared by 5 bases and J by 2 bases, with 8 bases of the junction left unmatched. The germline CDR1 and CDR2 sequences are SEHNR and FQNEAQ (reference sequence). This CDR3 comprises 16 residues. The CDR3 nucleotides read TGTGCCAGCAGCCCTAGCGGGGGGCTCACAGCCTACGAGCAGTACTTC. Its protein is CASSPSGGLTAYEQYF. The entire variable domain, with the rest obtained from reference TRBV7-9 and TRBJ2-7, is as follows: DTGVSQNPRHKITKRGQNVTFRCDPISEHNRLYWYRQTLGQGPEFLTYFQNEAQLEKSRLLSDRFSAERPKGSFSTLEIQRTEQGDSAMYLCASSPSGGLTAYEQYFGPGTRLTVT.

There are a few counts of this clonotype. The chain joins TRBV5-5 to TRBJ2-1; D uncertain. Trimming shortened V by 4 bases and J by 8 bases, and 10 bases separated the two germline ends. From germline, CDR1 is SGHKS and CDR2 YYEKEE (reference sequence). The CDR3 totals 12 residues. Here the CDR3 reads CASSPGRHEQFF. In nucleotides, the CDR3 is TGTGCCAGCAGCCCGGGCCGCCATGAGCAGTTCTTC.

The sample holds many counts of this clonotype. The chain is built from TRBV5-1 and TRBJ2-2; D ambiguous. V lost 0 bases and J lost 2, with 11 bases in between. In germline, CDR1 is SGHRS, CDR2 YFSETQ. The CDR3 covers 16 residues. CDR3 coding DNA: TGCGCCAGCAGCTTGGTGGTAGGAACCAACACCGGGGAGCTGTTTTTT. As protein: CASSLVVGTNTGELFF.

The rearrangement joins TRBV20-1 to TRBJ2-7; 10 positions match TRBD1. The CDR3 spans 13 residues. J gave up 7 bases and V 5 bases, and 8 bases lay outside the gene matches. Per germline, CDR1 DFQATT and CDR2 SNEGSKA (reference sequence). The CDR3: CSAPGTGAREQYF. The CDR3 bases are TGCAGTGCTCCCGGGACAGGGGCTAGGGAGCAGTACTTC.

The V and J genes are TRBV3-1 and TRBJ2-1, with 9 positions matching TRBD2. The CDR3 runs 12 residues. Per the germline V gene, CDR1 is LGHDT and CDR2 is YNNKEL (reference sequence). The trim removed 5 bases at V and 15 bases at J, leaving 8 bases unmatched. CDR3 region: CASSSGLAVRFF. Written as DNA, the CDR3 is TGTGCCAGCAGCTCGGGACTAGCAGTTCGGTTCTTC.

This clonotype was found many times. The chain combines TRBV18 with TRBJ1-3; 10 positions match TRBD1. The germline CDR1 and CDR2 sequences are KGHSH and LQKENI. V lost 2 bases, J lost 2 bases, and 3 bases stayed unmatched. The CDR3 has 16 amino acids. Here the CDR3 reads CASSPFGQGAGNTIYF. In DNA, the CDR3 is TGTGCCAGCTCACCATTCGGACAGGGGGCTGGAAACACCATATATTTT.

This clonotype showed up many times. This sequence joins TRBV7-2 and TRBJ2-6; D is possibly TRBD1 or TRBD2 (5 bases each). Trimming took 6 bases from V and 2 from J, leaving 5 bases between them. There are 13 residues in the CDR3. CDR1 and CDR2 from the germline V gene are SGHTA and FQGNSA. In nucleotides, the CDR3 is TGTGCCAGCAGGGGGGCTGGGGCCAACGTCCTGACTTTC. As protein: CASRGAGANVLTF.

In this sample, this clonotype turned up a few times. V usage is TRBV6-2 or TRBV6-3 and J usage is TRBJ1-2; 9 bases fit TRBD1. CDR1 and CDR2 (germline): MNHEY, SVGEGT. This CDR3 contains 14 residues. V lost 6 bases, J lost 3 bases, and 5 bases stayed unmatched. This CDR3 reads CASRRDREYYGYTF. DNA of the CDR3: TGTGCCAGCAGGCGGGACAGGGAATACTATGGCTACACCTTC.

The chain links TRBV28 to TRBJ1-1; D is perhaps TRBD1 (6 bases). With 4 bases removed from V and 4 bases from J, the gap between germline ends came to 13 bases. The germline V gene encodes CDR1 MDHEN and CDR2 SYDVKM. The CDR3 is 14 residues long. CDR3 nucleotides: TGTGCCAGCAGTTATAACGGAGGGGGCACTGAAGCTTTCTTT. Translated, it gives CASSYNGGGTEAFF.

This clonotype was found many times. V usage is TRBV7-8 and J usage is TRBJ2-4; D is unclear. CDR1 and CDR2 (germline): SGHVS, FQNEAQ. Trimming took off 1 base at V and 2 bases at J, with 15 bases between the two ends. The CDR3 extends over 17 amino acids. The CDR3 sequence is CASSLVPPGLTKNIQYF. Written as DNA, the CDR3 is TGTGCCAGCAGCTTAGTCCCCCCCGGGCTTACCAAAAACATTCAGTACTTC.

This clonotype showed up many times. V gene TRBV10-3 combines with J gene TRBJ1-2; D may be TRBD1 (5 bases). Germline assignment: CDR1 ENHRY and CDR2 SYGVKD. Trimming pared 3 bases from V and 1 base from J, leaving 12 bases between. This CDR3 spans 15 amino acids. CDR3 nucleotides: TGTGCCATCAGTGATCCGGGACGGGATAACTATGGCTACACCTTC. Protein product: CAISDPGRDNYGYTF.

In this sample, this clonotype turned up many times. The chain uses TRBV11-2 and TRBJ1-2; D possibly corresponds to TRBD1 (5 bases). Germline lookup yields CDR1 SGHAT and CDR2 FQNNGV. This CDR3 is 13 amino acids long. V lost 2 bases to trimming and J lost 5 bases, with 9 bases between them. As DNA, the CDR3 is TGTGCCAGCAGCTTACTGGGGGGTTATGGCTACACCTTC. It translates to CASSLLGGYGYTF.

This clonotype occurred a few times. The chain employs TRBV6-5 and TRBJ1-3; D might be TRBD1 (5 bases). The CDR3 extends over 15 amino acids. Germline V CDR1 and CDR2: MNHEY, SVGAGI. V was pared by 0 bases and J by 4 bases, with 10 bases between. DNA for the CDR3: TGTGCCAGCAGTTACTCCCGGGGGTCAGGAAACACCATATATTTT. Translating gives CASSYSRGSGNTIYF.

This clonotype has a count of ten or more. The chain carries TRBV5-6 and TRBJ2-5; 8 nucleotides agree with TRBD2. Unmatched junction bases numbered 13, after V lost 2 bases and J lost 7 bases. The germline V gene has CDR1 SGHDT and CDR2 YYEEEE. The CDR3 extends over 16 amino acids. CDR3 coding DNA: TGTGCCAGCAGCTTATACGGACTTGCGGGGGGCCGGACCCAGTACTTC. Its protein product is CASSLYGLAGGRTQYF. Full variable domain (rest looked up from reference TRBV5-6 and TRBJ2-5): DAGVTQSPTHLIKTRGQQVTLRCSPKSGHDTVSWYQQALGQGPQFIFQYYEEEERQRGNFPDRFSGHQFPNYSSELNVNALLLGDSALYLCASSLYGLAGGRTQYFGPGTRLLVL.

The table lists this clonotype with a few counts. The rearrangement links TRBV3-1 to TRBJ1-1; D is unresolved. Between the trimmed V and J ends, which lost 4 bases and 4 bases, there was a span of 7 bases. Germline loops: CDR1 LGHDT, CDR2 YNNKEL (reference sequence). This CDR3 region has 12 residues. CDR3 sequence reads: CASSLPGTEAFF. CDR3 bases: TGTGCCAGCAGCCTCCCGGGCACTGAAGCTTTCTTT.

The table lists this clonotype with many counts. In nucleotides, the CDR3 is TGTGCCAGCAGTTTAGGCGGGGCCCTCCACTTT. Its protein is CASSLGGALHF. The J gene is TRBJ1-6, the V gene TRBV12-3 or TRBV12-4; D remains ambiguous. The CDR3 consists of 11 residues. V shed 1 base and J shed 14 bases, with 6 bases lying between them.

This clonotype was counted many times. The chain combines TRBV20-1 with TRBJ2-5, with TRBD2 matching 8 bases. This CDR3 spans 17 amino acids. V lost 0 bases to trimming and J lost 2 bases; unmatched junction nucleotides: 11. Germline loops: CDR1 DFQATT, CDR2 SNEGSKA (reference sequence). The CDR3 sequence is CSARDLKAGGGQETQYF. DNA of the CDR3: TGCAGTGCTAGAGATTTGAAGGCGGGGGGAGGGCAAGAGACCCAGTACTTC.

This clonotype was recorded a few times. The rearrangement joins TRBV6-2 or TRBV6-3 to TRBJ1-5; maybe TRBD1 (5 bases). This CDR3 has 14 amino acids. V shed 5 bases and J shed 5 bases, with 13 bases lying between them. Germline V CDR1 and CDR2: MNHEY, SVGEGT. The chain's CDR3 is CASSRRGDHQPQHF. The CDR3 region has the DNA TGTGCCAGCAGTCGCCGGGGGGACCATCAGCCCCAGCATTTT.

This clonotype came up many times. This chain links TRBV6-5 with TRBJ1-4; tentatively, D is TRBD1 (5 bases). CDR3 length: 14 amino acids. Between the trimmed V and J ends, which lost 0 bases and 8 bases, there was a span of 10 bases. Germline V gives CDR1 MNHEY, CDR2 SVGAGI. The DNA of the CDR3 is TGTGCCAGCAGTTACTCGGGCAGGGTGGAAAAACTGTTTTTT. Encoded protein: CASSYSGRVEKLFF.

This clonotype showed up many times. V and J are TRBV20-1 and TRBJ2-4; 10 bases line up with TRBD2. The CDR3 has 16 amino acids. Trimming cost V 4 bases and J 5 bases; bases outside gene matches: 11. Looked up from germline, CDR1 is DFQATT and CDR2 is SNEGSKA (reference sequence). The CDR3 DNA follows: TGCAGTGCTATCCCAAATCTCCTAGCGGGAGAAAACATTCAGTACTTC. The encoded protein is CSAIPNLLAGENIQYF.

V usage is TRBV11-2 and J usage is TRBJ2-2, with 11 bases that match TRBD1. Germline trimming cut 5 bases from V and 3 bases from J; bases unmatched to any gene: 2. The CDR3 contains 15 residues. The V gene's germline CDR1 is SGHAT and CDR2 FQNNGV. The CDR3 is CASSRDRGYTGELFF. The CDR3 DNA reads as TGTGCCAGCAGCCGGGACAGGGGGTACACCGGGGAGCTGTTTTTT.